The clone carrying this T cell receptor (beta chain) came up once. As yet, its antigen is unknown. The germline gene is not matched at one end of the junction; a read error may be the cause. The data stem from a study of Ad26.COV2.S vaccination and SARS-CoV-2 variants. TCRdb's copy holds only in-frame clones and misses some; the assay was immunoSEQ multiplex PCR. The table records approximately 420,000 clones, 70% to 90% of them present only once. Overall study results and limits: Compared with placebo recipients, vaccine recipients had higher spike-specific TCR breadth.

Germline V gene sequence: CDR1 SGHAT, CDR2 FQNNGV. This CDR3 spans 13 amino acids. As for treatment: approximately 18 received Ad26.COV2.S at low or high dose, single or two shots; several received placebo; per-sample allocation not given. All samples were drawn on day 63, counting from the first vaccine or placebo injection. An adult of 18-55 years in Boston served as donor. An Ad26 vector carrying the Wuhan-strain SARS-CoV-2 spike served as the vaccine. The input for sequencing was peripheral blood, taken in a trial of Ad26.COV2.S vaccine versus placebo. This chain links TRBV11-2 with TRBJ2-4; 11 bases match TRBD2. The receptor was isolated from a person between 18 and 65 years old who received the Ad26.COV2.S COVID-19 vaccine or a placebo. The CDR3, as DNA: TGTGCCAGCAGCCCCCTTACTAGCGGGGGCCCGGACTTC. This sequence encodes CASSPLTSGGPDF.